Listed here are 9 T cell receptor beta chains from one sample, sequenced in a study of blood T cell repertoires in COVID-19. Only in-frame clones appear in the TCRdb table, and some are missing; sequencing was by immunoSEQ multiplex PCR. The sample includes approximately 110,000 clones, roughly 79% of them seen just once. The source material was peripheral blood. These receptors were taken from a woman in her seventies with acute or convalescent COVID-19.

The V and J genes are TRBV19 and TRBJ2-3, with 10 bases lining up with TRBD2. Trimming cost V 9 bases and J 0 bases; bases outside gene matches: 12. The CDR3 is 17 amino acids. The germline V gene has CDR1 LNHDA and CDR2 SQIVND (reference sequence). CDR3 sequence: CASEPGLANPSTDTQYF. The CDR3 DNA reads as TGTGCCAGCGAACCGGGACTAGCGAATCCCAGCACAGATACGCAGTATTTT.

V and J are TRBV5-4 and TRBJ2-7; 7 bases map to TRBD2. The CDR3 has 14 residues. Germline CDR1 is SGHNT and CDR2 is YYREEE (reference sequence). V shed 0 bases and J 4 bases; nucleotides not matched to a gene: 4. The chain's CDR3 is CASSLGSSGYEQYF. In DNA, the CDR3 is TGTGCCAGCAGCTTGGGCTCTAGCGGATACGAGCAGTACTTC.

The chain links TRBV28 to TRBJ1-4; 9 bases are shared with TRBD1. The CDR3 has 15 amino acids. With V trimmed by 7 bases and J by 8 bases, 11 bases remained unmatched. The germline CDR1 and CDR2 sequences are MDHEN and SYDVKM. The DNA for the CDR3 is TGTGCCAGCACCATACCCGGGACAGGGCACGAAAAACTGTTTTTT. Protein: CASTIPGTGHEKLFF.

The chain is built from TRBV19 and TRBJ1-1; TRBD1 is a possible D gene (5 bases). The germline V gene encodes CDR1 LNHDA and CDR2 SQIVND (reference sequence). CDR3 length equals 14 residues. The V end lost 2 bases, the J end lost 3 bases, and 10 bases lay between the germline ends. Here the CDR3 reads CASSISRGDTEAFF. CDR3 DNA: TGTGCCAGTAGTATATCCCGGGGGGACACTGAAGCTTTCTTT.

The gene calls are TRBV7-9 and TRBJ1-1; tentative D call: TRBD1 (6 bases). The V end was cut by 5 bases, the J end by 7 bases, with 17 bases between. The CDR3 is 14 amino acids. Germline loops: CDR1 SEHNR, CDR2 FQNEAQ (reference sequence). The CDR3 protein is CASSSTGNPVEAFF. For the CDR3, the DNA is TGTGCCAGCAGCAGTACAGGGAATCCCGTTGAAGCTTTCTTT.

The gene calls are TRBV4-3 and TRBJ2-3; 8 bases match TRBD2. CDR1 and CDR2 from the germline V gene are LGHNA and YSLEER. The CDR3 covers 16 residues. Losses at the gene ends were 1 base for V and 4 bases for J; bases not matched to a gene: 7. CDR3 in amino acids: CASSQGLAGFADTQYF. The CDR3 DNA reads as TGCGCCAGCAGCCAAGGGTTAGCGGGATTTGCAGATACGCAGTATTTT.

J is TRBJ2-3 and V is TRBV23-1; TRBD1 agrees at 10 bases. TRBV23-1 belongs to the ORF category, with a function that is uncertain. CDR3 length equals 17 residues. V lost 5 bases to trimming and J lost 0 bases; unmatched junction nucleotides: 8. This CDR3 is CASSNGTGVRSTDTQYF. The CDR3 coding sequence is TGCGCCAGCAGTAACGGGACAGGGGTCCGGAGCACAGATACGCAGTATTTT.

The gene calls are TRBV29-1 and TRBJ1-1; 7 nucleotides align to TRBD1. J lost 0 bases, V lost 8 bases, and 9 bases had no gene match. The CDR3 runs 14 residues. Germline-derived CDR1 and CDR2 are SQVTM and ANQGSEA. The CDR3, as DNA: TGCAGCATCCAAAAGGGGGCCGTGAACACTGAAGCTTTCTTT. Its protein is CSIQKGAVNTEAFF.

The gene calls are TRBV6-2 or TRBV6-3 and TRBJ2-7, with TRBD1 matching over 7 bases. Germline V lookup: CDR1 MNHEY, CDR2 SVGEGT. V was clipped by 5 bases and J by 4 bases; unmatched bases: 14. This CDR3 is 16 amino acids long. The CDR3 DNA reads TGTGCCAGCAGTCCAACTTTCGACAGGGTGAGTTACGAGCAGTACTTC. This gives the protein CASSPTFDRVSYEQYF.